This T cell receptor beta chain was recovered during a study of cytomegalovirus exposure and HLA in healthy donors (dated by TCRdb to the late 2010s). Turning to the overall study: An earlier analysis of about 530 of the donors reported around 280 Gb of sequence data and around 100 million unique TCR beta sequences obtained from around 190 million T cells. Approximately 300 gigabases of sequencing data and around 90 million unique TCR sequences made up an early release that covered about 640 HLA-typed donors. Of the roughly 420 genotyped donors, 81% were placed in the genetic ancestry cluster associated with self-reported Caucasian donors. The study aimed to test whether cataloging public T cell receptors could reveal signatures of past pathogen exposure. The study profiled the T cell repertoires of hundreds of subjects by immunosequencing and related them to cytomegalovirus serostatus. Besides the first cohort of roughly 660 subjects, a separate validation cohort made up of about 120 different subjects was used. To predict cytomegalovirus infection status, the study combined high-throughput TCR immunosequencing, statistical association of individual TCRs with disease status, and machine learning. A later analysis re-examined previously published TCR beta repertoires from around 670 donors and added high-resolution HLA genotyping to investigate patterns of TCR occurrence. The later analysis used no new phenotypic data to find candidate immune exposures, relying instead on TCR beta sequences and their occurrence across donors. An earlier analysis of some 500 of the donors applied high-throughput TCR beta sequencing to assess whether each TCR beta V gene segment acted as functional or pseudogenic. Donor age, sex, ethnicity and CMV serostatus were collected together with the repertoire data. A later genetic analysis took genome-wide SNP genotypes for about three fifths of the roughly 670 donors and used that subset as a discovery cohort. Every discovery cohort repertoire had been produced on one sequencing platform. Both class I and class II loci were covered by HLA typing, at four-digit resolution. Typing coverage varied by locus: roughly 620-630 donors for A, B, C, DRB1 and DQB1; approximately 500 for DQA1; over 600 for DPA1; around 450 for DPB1. Four to six DR-DQ haplotypes were handled as single units for association and clustering, since linkage in the cohort was strong. Among around 400 genotyped donors of the cohort, an average of roughly 230,000 unique TCR beta nucleotide sequences was sequenced per donor, of which 15% to 20% were non-productive.

Including cysteine and phenylalanine, the CDR3 has 14 amino acids. This entry keeps only the CDR3 DNA: 42 bases, framed from base 1. According to the germline V gene, CDR1 reads WSHSY and CDR2 reads SAAADI. Cut back by 4 bases and 1 base, the V and J ends lie 10 bases apart. Regarding this clone: The antigen it binds to is not known. No much larger clone exists at a distance of one base, and base qualities are not known.

The library was prepared using the immunoSEQ multiplex PCR assay. The multiplex PCR relied on a mix of 60 forward primers for TCR Vbeta segments and 13 reverse primers for TCR Jbeta segments. Amplification of the CDR3 region of rearranged TCR beta genes was performed with a multiplex PCR assay on genomic DNA. Amplified TCR beta libraries were sequenced as 87-base-pair reads on the Illumina HiSeq System. From the authors' description of their analysis: Across the 670 or so repertoires, a later analysis counted 60 million to 90 million unique TCR beta chains, around 10 million of which were shared by at least two donors. A nearest-neighbor algorithm error-corrected the raw reads and collapsed the reads into unique sequences, merging closely related sequences to remove PCR and sequencing errors. To assign V, D and J gene segments, CDR3 sequences were aligned to IMGT reference sequences. For a sequence to be retained, a match of at least six nucleotides to both a V gene segment and a J gene segment was required. Rearrangements were classified as productive when the CDR3 lacked stop codons and remained in frame with V and J, and all other rearrangements were classified as non-productive. CDR3 was defined according to IMGT convention as the region running from the second conserved V-encoded cysteine to the conserved J-encoded phenylalanine. The earlier analysis of about 640 of the donors excluded any sequence lacking an unambiguous match to a single V gene segment. An earlier analysis of approximately 590 of the donors called V segments functional above 56.7% productive rearrangements and segregating when the between-donor standard deviation exceeded 5%. A statistical classification framework was built to diagnose cytomegalovirus status from the catalog of TCR beta chain sequences. A later analysis assigned V and J genes by comparing TCR nucleotide sequences with IMGT/GENE-DB human TR gene sequences. The TCRdist pipeline was used in a later analysis to assign CDR3 sequences and most-parsimonious VDJ recombination scenarios. In a later analysis, each TCR beta chain was defined by its CDR3 amino acid sequence together with its V-gene family, and reads lacking a unique V-gene family were excluded. In a later analysis, 450 to 600 highly shared, low-generation-probability nucleotide sequences were removed to address suspected cross-contamination and a sequencing artifact. For each public chain, a later analysis derived a clonal expansion index from normalized ranks of inferred template counts within each repertoire. In a later analysis, generation probabilities were computed using a VDJ recombination model fitted to out-of-frame rearrangements, and the results were checked against IGoR. In a later analysis, hypergeometric tests were used to score TCR-TCR, TCR-HLA and TCR-CMV co-occurrence, with a repertoire-size bias correction applied to TCR pairs. To estimate false discovery rates, a later analysis permuted the HLA or CMV assignments 20 times. In a later analysis, co-occurring TCRs were grouped using DBSCAN, and TCRdist sequence similarity was added for clustering within HLA-allele-positive subsets. For co-occurrence clustering, repertoires with fewer than 30,000 or more than 120,000 public chains were excluded, along with five repertoires with anomalous nucleotide sharing. TCRdb holds this immuneACCESS table with in-frame rearrangements only. Some clones are missing; in checked studies, unresolved V genes explain under half, and the rest has no known cause. That table is the source of V, J and clone size, and D and trimming were worked out from the DNA. The sample includes 180,000 or so clones, with roughly 77% observed a single time. The leading ten clones occupy about 1.9% of the sample.

Broader findings and caveats from the paper: A later analysis reported that several top co-occurrence clusters appeared linked to parvovirus B19, influenza, CMV and Epstein-Barr virus. According to the authors, the approach could potentially be generalized to other disease states and immunological phenotypes. A total of fewer than 200 TCR beta chains were listed by the study as associated with cytomegalovirus. In a later analysis, the rate of TCR association differed among HLA loci, with DRB1 alleles having the most associated TCRs and HLA-C alleles having the fewest. A few of the identified cytomegalovirus-associated TCR beta chains were confirmed in vitro to be specific for cytomegalovirus antigens. CMV serostatus was the only immune exposure information available for the cohort. When HLA alleles, especially DR and DQ, strongly co-occurred, TCR associations were difficult to assign to individual alleles. A cluster of highly shared sequence variants was judged likely to represent a technical artifact of the sequencing pipeline. Because HLA typing was missing for some donors at each locus, association tests included only the typed subset. Most TCR sequences were seen in very few donors, while some public TCRs were found in many individuals. The cohort was sequenced for TCR beta chains only, and without alpha or paired-chain data the features that could be detected were limited. A later genetic analysis associated a missense DCLRE1C variant with V-gene and J-gene trimming of TCR beta chains, and an independent cohort replicated the association. Because counts were too low, roughly 18 rarely observed V segments, including chromosome 9 orphons, were left out of the earlier analysis of roughly 600 of the donors. Specific HLA alleles were associated with about 17,000 TCR beta sequences at a false discovery rate of 0.05 in a later analysis. Broadly in line with IMGT annotations, most TCR beta V segments showed up in productive rearrangements about 87% or about 30% of the time in an earlier analysis of 450 to 750 of the donors. Correlated functional status among segregating V segments might be attributable to linkage disequilibrium, but an unknown experimental factor could not be ruled out. Because the 87-base-pair reads could not distinguish some IMGT-functional V segments, including TRBV6-2 and TRBV6-3, those segments were excluded. A further reported finding was that TCR beta sequences accurately predicted the HLA-A and HLA-B alleles for most subjects in the first cohort. Roughly uniform sequencing depth across donors was assumed in presence/absence analyses, although this assumption may not hold. A later analysis found that HLA-associated TCR beta chains were more clonally expanded and had lower generation probabilities than equally common non-associated chains. In a later genetic analysis, fewer N-insertions in productive TCRs were reported among donors in an Asian-associated ancestry cluster than the 666-donor mean. Cytomegalovirus status was reported to be diagnosed by the classifier with high specificity and sensitivity in both the original and validation cohorts. In a later analysis, most CMV-associated TCR beta chains were found to appear HLA-restricted, with HLA associations seemingly driven largely by CMV exposure.

The cohort comprised hundreds of healthy bone marrow donors. All cohort members were sampled while nominally healthy, although unrecorded immune exposures were likely present. The donor tested CMV seronegative, placing the donor among the 350 or so seronegative members of the cohort. A peripheral blood sample was collected from each donor, and TCR beta sequencing was performed on peripheral blood mononuclear cells. The Qiagen DNeasy Blood Extraction Kit was used to extract genomic DNA from the blood cell samples. The clonotype comes from a woman aged 25 to 45 in good health and CMV-seronegative. The sample was PBMCs. The V gene is TRBV10-2 and the J gene is TRBJ2-5; 6 matching bases give a weak D call of TRBD2. The CDR3 loop reads CASSASSGQETQYF. The base sequence is TGCGCCAGCAGTGCGAGTAGCGGCCAAGAGACCCAGTACTTC.